Shown below are 12 T cell receptor beta chains from a single sample sequenced in a study of CD8+CD57+ T cells in acquired aplastic anemia. The template for TCR beta VDJ and CDR3 sequence profiling was genomic DNA. A single record per CDR3 protein comes from TCRdb applying MiXCR to the reads. The sample records 300,000 or so distinct CDR3 sequences, roughly half being singletons. The source material was sorted CD4+, CD8+, or CD8+CD57+ T cells (not recorded which) from PBMCs. The receptors derive from a human donor with severe aplastic anemia or a healthy control (not recorded which).

This clonotype was detected a few times. The chain uses TRBV3-2 and TRBJ2-5; the table names TRBD1, a call not compared with the DNA. TRBV3-2 is a pseudogene segment. The CDR3 sequence is 20 residues long. The CDR3 protein is CASGTVGDSCPNPYQETQYF. CDR3 in DNA: TGTGCCAGCGGAACAGTTGGGGACAGTTGCCCGAACCCGTACCAAGAGACCCAGTACTTC.

To note about this clonotype: Mismatch with germline at one junction end may stem from a read error. This chain's CDR3 is CVSSPLGGTSSTDTQYF. Written as DNA, the CDR3 is TGTGTCAGCAGCCCACTAGGCGGGACATCAAGCACAGATACGCAGTATTTT. The chain recombines TRBV7-8 with TRBJ2-3; D is tentatively TRBD1 or TRBD2 (6 bases each). The length of the CDR3 is 17 residues. CDR1 and CDR2 from the germline V gene are SGHVS and FQNEAQ. Supplemented by reference TRBV7-8 and TRBJ2-3, the full variable domain reads GAGVSQSPRYKVAKRGQDVALRCDPISGHVSLFWYQQALGQGPEFLTYFQNEAQLDKSGLPSDRFFAERPEGSVSTLKIQRTQQEDSAVYLCVSSPLGGTSSTDTQYFGPGTRLTVL.

To note about this clonotype: Given a much more abundant clone one base away, this may be a read error. The genes are TRBV28 and TRBJ1-2, with 7 bases fitting TRBD1. Per the germline V gene, CDR1 is MDHEN and CDR2 is SYDVKM. The CDR3 sequence is 14 residues long. This CDR3 is CASRLQGTNYGCTF. For the CDR3, the DNA is TGTGCCAGCAGGCTACAGGGGACTAACTATGGCTGCACCTTC.

This rearrangement joins TRBV25-1 to TRBJ2-7; D might be TRBD1 or TRBD2, each matching 7 bases. CDR3 length: 14 residues. Germline CDR1 reads MGHDK; CDR2 reads SYGVNS. V was trimmed by 6 bases and J by 0 bases, leaving 12 bases between them. The CDR3 DNA is TGTGCCAGCAGGGGGGGGACAGACTCCTACGAGCAGTACTTC. Translated: CASRGGTDSYEQYF.

The sample holds a few counts of this clonotype. Given a much more abundant clone one base away, this may be a read error. The chain is built from TRBV14 and TRBJ2-2; D is perhaps TRBD2 (6 bases). This CDR3 spans 14 amino acids. CDR1 is SGHDN and CDR2 is FVKESK in the germline V gene. V lost 1 base to trimming and J lost 4 bases, with 7 bases between them. In nucleotides, the CDR3 is TGTGCCAGCAGCCAAGTCGGGGGCACCGGGGAGCTGTTTTTT. This translates into CASSQVGGTGELFF.

In its sample, this clonotype was seen many times. The V call is TRBV7-3, the J call TRBJ2-3, with 13 bases lining up with TRBD2. Per the germline V gene, CDR1 is SGHTA and CDR2 is FQGTGA. V gave up 1 base and J gave up 2 bases; unmatched junction bases: 9. The CDR3 is made up of 19 amino acids. DNA of the CDR3: TGTGCCAGCAGCTTAAACGCGACTAGCGGGGGGACCTACACAGATACGCAGTATTTT. This gives the protein CASSLNATSGGTYTDTQYF.

The chain recombines TRBV28 with TRBJ1-1; D not certain. The CDR3 runs to 11 residues. CDR1 MDHEN and CDR2 SYDVKM come from the germline V gene. V shed 3 bases and J shed 8 bases, with 7 bases lying between them. The CDR3 sequence: CASSFRWEAFF. CDR3 DNA sequence: TGTGCCAGCAGTTTTAGATGGGAAGCTTTCTTT. The variable domain in full, completed from reference TRBV28 and TRBJ1-1, reads DVKVTQSSRYLVKRTGEKVFLECVQDMDHENMFWYRQDPGLGLRLIYFSYDVKMKEKGDIPEGYSVSREKKERFSLILESASTNQTSMYLCASSFRWEAFFGQGTRLTVV.

This chain connects TRBV7-3 to TRBJ2-7; TRBD2 is a possible D gene (6 bases). The CDR3 spans 14 residues. Trimming pared 8 bases from V and 2 bases from J, leaving 16 bases between. Per the germline V gene, CDR1 is SGHTA and CDR2 is FQGTGA. In DNA form, the CDR3 reads TGTGCCAGCTCCCGCGGGACCGACACCTACGAGCAGTACTTC. This translates into CASSRGTDTYEQYF.

This clonotype was observed a single time. Given the absence of the conserved phenylalanine or tryptophan at the CDR3 end, a read error is likely. The rearrangement links TRBV15 to TRBJ1-1; D not certain. Deletions cut 0 bases from V and 5 bases from J, with 13 bases between. Looked up from germline, CDR1 is LNHNV and CDR2 is YYDKDF (reference sequence). The CDR3 sequence is 15 residues long. In DNA, the CDR3 is TGTGCCACCAGCAGAGATTTGGGAGGGTATACTGAAGCTTTCCTT. Translating gives CATSRDLGGYTEAFL.

A remark on this clonotype: The junction and the germline gene differ at one end; a read error may be behind it. The chain couples TRBV10-2 to TRBJ1-3; TRBD1 might be the D (5 bases). This CDR3 comprises 14 residues. CDR1 WSHSY and CDR2 SAAADI come from the germline V gene. The CDR3 sequence: CASSERDSGNTIYF. For the CDR3, the DNA is TGCGCCAGCAGTGAGCGGGACTCTGGAAACACCATATATTTC.

In its sample, this clonotype was seen many times. This chain links TRBV10-1 with TRBJ2-7; TRBD1 matches 7 bases. CDR1 WNHNN and CDR2 SYGVQD come from the germline V gene (reference sequence). Germline trimming cut 9 bases from V and 7 bases from J; bases unmatched to any gene: 9. The length of the CDR3 is 12 residues. The CDR3 here is CARGTGVGEQYF. The CDR3 bases are TGCGCCAGGGGAACAGGGGTTGGGGAGCAGTACTTC.

The chain couples TRBV20-1 to TRBJ1-2, with a possible D match to TRBD1 (5 bases). V dropped 3 bases and J dropped 5 bases, with 19 bases sitting between them. The CDR3 loop spans 15 amino acids. Germline-derived CDR1 and CDR2 are DFQATT and SNEGSKA (reference sequence). The CDR3 sequence: CSASGGEDTQYGYTF. CDR3 in DNA: TGCAGTGCTAGCGGGGGGGAGGATACGCAGTATGGCTACACCTTC.